These 31 T cell receptor beta chains came from one sample sequenced in a study of CD8 T cells in ankylosing spondylitis. TCRdb passed the 5' RACE reads through MiXCR, listing each CDR3 protein once. The table records under 950,000 distinct CDR3 sequences, 19% of them present only once. No cognate antigen is known for these TCRs. Study results and caveats: What seemed typical of ankylosing spondylitis blood was a TCR beta motif built from roughly eight highly homologous variants.

Material: blood, either unsorted or a sorted T cell fraction (not recorded which). These receptors were taken from a male donor with ankylosing spondylitis.

This clonotype was counted many times. This sequence joins TRBV12-3 or TRBV12-4 and TRBJ2-2; the match to TRBD1 covers 9 bases. The CDR3 loop spans 13 amino acids. Unmatched junction bases numbered 3, after V lost 8 bases and J lost 5 bases. The CDR3 protein is CASRGQGTGELFF. The DNA of the CDR3 is TGTGCCAGCCGGGGACAGGGAACCGGGGAGCTGTTTTTT.

This clonotype was found a few times. The chain combines TRBV13 with TRBJ2-7, with 9 positions matching TRBD2. The CDR3 is 14 residues long. Trimming cost V 5 bases and J 3 bases; bases outside gene matches: 5. The germline V gene encodes CDR1 PRHDT and CDR2 FYEKMQ (reference sequence). In DNA, the CDR3 is TGTGCCAGCAGCCCGCGGGGGGGGCACTACGAGCAGTACTTC. It encodes CASSPRGGHYEQYF.

The chain couples TRBV2 to TRBJ1-3; 7 nucleotides align to TRBD1. There are 13 residues in the CDR3. Germline V gives CDR1 SNHLY, CDR2 FYNNEI. With V trimmed by 6 bases and J by 4 bases, 3 bases remained unmatched. CDR3: CASSGTAGNTIYF. For the CDR3, the DNA is TGTGCCAGCAGCGGGACAGCGGGAAACACCATATATTTT.

This clonotype was observed a few times. The chain couples TRBV2 to TRBJ2-5; 7 bases match TRBD2. The CDR3 runs to 13 residues. CDR1 and CDR2 (germline): SNHLY, FYNNEI. J lost 3 bases, V lost 6 bases, and 4 bases had no gene match. The CDR3 protein is CASSRDYKETQYF. CDR3 DNA: TGTGCCAGCAGCAGGGACTACAAAGAGACCCAGTACTTC.

The rearrangement links TRBV12-3 or TRBV12-4 to TRBJ1-1; D not certain. CDR3 size: 12 residues. V was shortened by 4 bases and J by 7 bases, with 10 bases between the two germline ends. The CDR3 DNA is TGTGCCAGCAGTTCTCGAGAAAATGAAGCTTTCTTT. It specifies CASSSRENEAFF.

The V call is TRBV20-1, the J call TRBJ2-1; 11 nucleotides line up with TRBD1. The CDR3 covers 14 residues. CDR1 and CDR2 from the germline V gene are DFQATT and SNEGSKA (reference sequence). V gave up 5 bases and J gave up 8 bases; unmatched junction bases: 8. The CDR3: CSAHRTGGFDEQFF. The CDR3 DNA follows: TGCAGTGCTCACAGGACAGGGGGCTTCGATGAGCAGTTCTTC.

In nucleotides, the CDR3 is TGCAGCGTTGAGGTCCCGGGTATCCAGTACGAGCAGTACTTC. It codes for CSVEVPGIQYEQYF. This rearrangement joins TRBV29-1 to TRBJ2-7; no definite D call. Germline V gene sequence: CDR1 SQVTM, CDR2 ANQGSEA. The V end lost 3 bases, the J end lost 4 bases, and 16 bases lay between the germline ends. This CDR3 is 14 amino acids long.

The genes are TRBV29-1 and TRBJ2-1, with 10 nucleotides matching TRBD2. CDR3 size: 14 residues. J gave up 5 bases and V 7 bases, and 8 bases lay outside the gene matches. Germline CDR1 SQVTM, CDR2 ANQGSEA. This CDR3 reads CSGLLAGPDNEQFF. The CDR3 DNA is TGCAGCGGCCTACTAGCGGGACCCGACAATGAGCAGTTCTTC.

The sample holds many counts of this clonotype. The chain employs TRBV5-6 and TRBJ2-1; D gene ambiguous. V was trimmed by 5 bases and J by 2 bases, leaving 14 bases between them. The V gene's germline CDR1 is SGHDT and CDR2 YYEEEE. The CDR3 consists of 15 residues. DNA for the CDR3: TGTGCCAGCAGTTCGCAGGCGAGACCCTACAATGAGCAGTTCTTC. Translated: CASSSQARPYNEQFF.

This clonotype was detected only a few times. Written as DNA, the CDR3 is TGTGCCAGCAGTTCCCCCCGAACTAGCGTGGAGACCCAGTACTTC. Encoded protein: CASSSPRTSVETQYF. The chain has TRBV27 and TRBJ2-5; 7 bases match TRBD2. The CDR3 is made up of 15 amino acids. Germline V CDR1 and CDR2: MNHEY, SMNVEV (reference sequence). V was pared by 4 bases and J by 5 bases, with 10 bases of the junction left unmatched.

The chain is built from TRBV28 and TRBJ1-5; 10 nucleotides match TRBD1. The CDR3 runs 19 residues. Trimming at V came to 3 bases and at J to 7 bases, leaving 18 bases not matched to a gene. The germline gives CDR1 MDHEN, CDR2 SYDVKM. The CDR3 here is CASSLVVGTGVEGLQPQHF. DNA for the CDR3: TGTGCCAGCAGTTTGGTAGTCGGGACAGGGGTGGAGGGGCTGCAGCCCCAGCATTTT. The full variable domain, completed using reference TRBV28 and TRBJ1-5, is DVKVTQSSRYLVKRTGEKVFLECVQDMDHENMFWYRQDPGLGLRLIYFSYDVKMKEKGDIPEGYSVSREKKERFSLILESASTNQTSMYLCASSLVVGTGVEGLQPQHFGDGTRLSIL.

The chain employs TRBV27 and TRBJ2-2, with 7 bases identical to TRBD2. J lost 0 bases, V lost 5 bases, and 6 bases had no gene match. Germline assignment: CDR1 MNHEY and CDR2 SMNVEV (reference sequence). The CDR3 is 16 residues long. CDR3 in DNA: TGTGCCAGCAGTCCCTGGCTAGCGGCGAACACCGGGGAGCTGTTTTTT. Residues: CASSPWLAANTGELFF.

This chain joins TRBV5-1 and TRBJ1-5; 10 bases map to TRBD1. The trim removed 3 bases at V and 2 bases at J, leaving 8 bases unmatched. CDR3 length: 17 amino acids. Germline CDR1 is SGHRS and CDR2 is YFSETQ. The CDR3 reads CASSSRDRGSGNQPQHF. In DNA form, the CDR3 reads TGCGCCAGCAGCTCCCGGGACAGGGGCTCGGGCAATCAGCCCCAGCATTTT.

This clonotype was recorded a few times. V gene TRBV7-9 combines with J gene TRBJ2-2; D not certain. The V gene's germline CDR1 is SEHNR and CDR2 FQNEAQ (reference sequence). The length of the CDR3 is 13 residues. V was trimmed by 5 bases and J by 6 bases, leaving 10 bases between them. CDR3 amino acids: CASSPEIPGELFF. In nucleotides, the CDR3 is TGTGCCAGCAGCCCTGAGATTCCCGGGGAGCTGTTTTTT.

The rearrangement joins TRBV28 to TRBJ2-1; D is perhaps TRBD2 (6 bases). This CDR3 contains 13 residues. From germline, CDR1 is MDHEN and CDR2 SYDVKM. V was cut by 3 bases and J by 10 bases, with 13 bases left in between. Here the CDR3 reads CASSFRGAAEQFF. The CDR3 nucleotides are TGTGCCAGCAGTTTCCGCGGGGCCGCCGAGCAGTTCTTC.

The V gene is TRBV20-1, the J gene TRBJ1-1, with D possibly TRBD1 on 5 matching bases. The CDR3 sequence is 11 residues long. The V end was cut by 5 bases, the J end by 3 bases, with 7 bases between. Germline loops: CDR1 DFQATT, CDR2 SNEGSKA (reference sequence). The CDR3 nucleotides are TGCAGTGCTGACAGTTACACTGAAGCTTTCTTT. Residues: CSADSYTEAFF.

This clonotype was seen more than once but under ten times. In DNA, the CDR3 is TGTGCCAGCAGCTTAGACGCCGGAGGTCGAGCTTTCTTT. Translating it yields CASSLDAGGRAFF. The genes are TRBV7-2 and TRBJ1-1; D is unresolved. V was pared by 1 base and J by 10 bases, with 13 bases between. Germline CDR1 reads SGHTA; CDR2 reads FQGNSA. The length of the CDR3 is 13 residues.

The genes are TRBV7-2 and TRBJ2-1; 10 nucleotides match TRBD1. In germline, CDR1 is SGHTA, CDR2 FQGNSA. V lost 5 bases to trimming and J lost 5 bases; unmatched junction nucleotides: 9. The CDR3 covers 16 residues. The CDR3 region is CASSPQRTGGNNEQFF. The CDR3 nucleotides are TGTGCCAGCAGCCCCCAACGGACAGGGGGAAACAATGAGCAGTTCTTC.

This clonotype was seen a handful of times. The chain couples TRBV10-2 to TRBJ2-7; D may match TRBD1 or TRBD2 (5 bases each). The CDR3 is 13 residues long. Germline assignment: CDR1 WSHSY and CDR2 SAAADI. The V end lost 2 bases, the J end lost 0 bases, and 5 bases lay between the germline ends. Written as DNA, the CDR3 is TGCGCCAGCAGTGAGGGGGGCTCCTACGAGCAGTACTTC. It encodes CASSEGGSYEQYF.

The gene calls are TRBV12-3 or TRBV12-4 and TRBJ1-1; TRBD1 is a possible D gene (6 bases). The CDR3 is made up of 16 amino acids. The V end lost 1 base, the J end lost 1 base, and 13 bases lay between the germline ends. CDR3 region: CASSLVSGAGNTEAFF. The CDR3 region has the DNA TGTGCCAGCAGTTTAGTTTCAGGGGCTGGGAACACTGAAGCTTTCTTT.

V and J are TRBV6-1 and TRBJ2-1, with 9 positions matching TRBD1. The V segment lost 4 bases and the J segment 7 bases; nucleotides outside the gene matches: 8. The V gene's germline CDR1 is MNHNS and CDR2 SASEGT. This CDR3 has 15 residues. CDR3 in DNA: TGTGCCAGCAGTGTAGGGACAGGGTCGGGGAATGAGCAGTTCTTC. It codes for CASSVGTGSGNEQFF.

The V and J genes are TRBV7-9 and TRBJ1-5; possible D gene TRBD1, 5 bases. Germline CDR1 SEHNR, CDR2 FQNEAQ (reference sequence). V dropped 1 base and J dropped 0 bases, with 7 bases sitting between them. This CDR3 region has 15 residues. The CDR3 DNA follows: TGTGCCAGCAGCTTAGACGACAGTAGCAATCAGCCCCAGCATTTT. It codes for CASSLDDSSNQPQHF.

The chain carries TRBV20-1 and TRBJ2-7; the match to TRBD2 covers 14 bases. The CDR3 spans 12 residues. The J segment lost 12 bases and the V segment lost 6 bases, leaving 7 bases of the junction unmatched. Per germline, CDR1 DFQATT and CDR2 SNEGSKA (reference sequence). The CDR3 bases are TGCAGTGCACCAGGACTAGCGGGAGGTTCGTACTTC. This codes for CSAPGLAGGSYF.

This clonotype was counted between two and nine times. V is TRBV12-3 or TRBV12-4 and J is TRBJ1-1; 7 bases align to TRBD1. The CDR3 totals 14 residues. J gave up 4 bases and V 5 bases, and 7 bases lay outside the gene matches. CDR3 sequence reads: CASSRQGRVTEAFF. The CDR3 bases are TGTGCCAGCAGTAGACAGGGTCGGGTCACTGAAGCTTTCTTT.

For this clonotype: This is likely a read error, given that the CDR3 carries no conserved phenylalanine or tryptophan at its end. V and J are TRBV27 and TRBJ1-1, with D maybe TRBD1 (5 bases). Germline V gene lookup returns CDR1 MNHEY and CDR2 SMNVEV (reference sequence). The CDR3 has 12 amino acids. The ends were cut back, 6 bases at V and 5 bases at J, with 10 bases in the middle. CDR3 region: CASRTGLTEAFS. In DNA, the CDR3 is TGTGCCAGCAGAACAGGATTAACTGAAGCTTTCTCT.

The gene calls are TRBV7-2 and TRBJ2-7, with 12 bases that match TRBD1. The CDR3 is 17 residues long. From germline, CDR1 is SGHTA and CDR2 FQGNSA. Germline trimming cut 2 bases from V and 4 bases from J; bases unmatched to any gene: 9. The chain's CDR3 is CASSLPGQGARIYEQYF. CDR3 bases: TGTGCCAGCAGCTTACCGGGACAGGGGGCGCGTATATACGAGCAGTACTTC. Full variable domain (missing parts from reference TRBV7-2 and TRBJ2-7): GAGVSQSPSNKVTEKGKDVELRCDPISGHTALYWYRQSLGQGLEFLIYFQGNSAPDKSGLPSDRFSAERTGGSVSTLTIQRTQQEDSAVYLCASSLPGQGARIYEQYFGPGTRLTVT.

This clonotype has a handful of counts. The V gene is TRBV18, the J gene TRBJ2-5; no reliable D call. This CDR3 has 14 amino acids. The V end was cut by 0 bases, the J end by 4 bases, with 9 bases between. Germline CDR1 is KGHSH and CDR2 is LQKENI. This chain's CDR3 is CASSPPMGGETQYF. In nucleotides, the CDR3 is TGTGCCAGCTCACCACCGATGGGTGGAGAGACCCAGTACTTC.

V and J are TRBV6-6 and TRBJ1-2; perhaps TRBD1 as D (6 bases). The CDR3 runs to 13 residues. Germline V lookup: CDR1 MNHNY, CDR2 SVGAGI (reference sequence). With 6 bases removed from V and 4 bases from J, the gap between germline ends came to 12 bases. The CDR3 region is CASRSGQLYGYTF. The CDR3 region has the DNA TGTGCCAGCAGATCAGGACAGCTCTATGGCTACACCTTC.

This clonotype was observed a few times. The gene calls are TRBV5-1 and TRBJ2-5; TRBD1 is a possible D gene (6 bases). This CDR3 has 15 amino acids. Germline V CDR1 and CDR2: SGHRS, YFSETQ. Trimming cost V 0 bases and J 5 bases, with 14 bases left between them. CDR3 coding DNA: TGCGCCAGCAGCTTGGCGTCAGGGGTTCGGGAGACCCAGTACTTC. Translation: CASSLASGVRETQYF.

There are many counts of this clonotype. This rearrangement joins TRBV18 to TRBJ2-1; 11 positions agree with TRBD2. This CDR3 has 16 residues. Germline assignment: CDR1 KGHSH and CDR2 LQKENI. The V gene end was trimmed by 8 bases and the J gene end by 4 bases; junction bases not matched to a gene: 10. The CDR3 sequence: CASSPPLAGGYNEQFF. Here the CDR3 DNA reads TGTGCCAGCAGTCCCCCGCTAGCGGGGGGTTACAATGAGCAGTTCTTC.

This clonotype showed up just once. This CDR3 is CASSEWTSGDQETQYF. The DNA for the CDR3 is TGTGCCAGCAGTGAATGGACTAGCGGCGATCAGGAGACCCAGTACTTC. The chain links TRBV2 to TRBJ2-5; 10 nucleotides line up with TRBD2. The V gene's germline CDR1 is SNHLY and CDR2 FYNNEI. There are 16 residues in the CDR3. Trimming took 2 bases from V and 5 from J; bases not matched to a gene: 8.